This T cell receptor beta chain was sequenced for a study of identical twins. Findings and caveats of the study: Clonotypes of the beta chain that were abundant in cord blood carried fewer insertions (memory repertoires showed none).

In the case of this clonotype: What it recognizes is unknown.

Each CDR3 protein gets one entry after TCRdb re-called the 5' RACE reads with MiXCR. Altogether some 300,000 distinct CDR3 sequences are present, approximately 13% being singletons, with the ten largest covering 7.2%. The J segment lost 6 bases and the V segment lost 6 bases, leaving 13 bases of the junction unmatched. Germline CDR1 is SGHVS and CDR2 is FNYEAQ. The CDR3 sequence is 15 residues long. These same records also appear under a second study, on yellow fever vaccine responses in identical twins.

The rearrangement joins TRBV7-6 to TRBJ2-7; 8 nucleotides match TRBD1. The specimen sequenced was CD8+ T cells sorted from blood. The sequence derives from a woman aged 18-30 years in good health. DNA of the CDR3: TGTGCCAGCAGTTTTGGACAGGGAATTATGTCCGAGCAGTACGTC. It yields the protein CASSFGQGIMSEQYV.